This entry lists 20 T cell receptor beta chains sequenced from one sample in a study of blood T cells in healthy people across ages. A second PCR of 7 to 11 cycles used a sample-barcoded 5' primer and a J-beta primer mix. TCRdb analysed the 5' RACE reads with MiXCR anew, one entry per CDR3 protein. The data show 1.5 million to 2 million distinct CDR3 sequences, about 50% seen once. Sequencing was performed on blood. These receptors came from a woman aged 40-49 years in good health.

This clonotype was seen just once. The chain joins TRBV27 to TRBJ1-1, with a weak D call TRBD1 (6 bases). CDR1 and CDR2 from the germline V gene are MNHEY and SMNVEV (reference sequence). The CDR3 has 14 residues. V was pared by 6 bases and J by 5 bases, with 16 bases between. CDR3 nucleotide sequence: TGTGCCAGCAGCCTACAGGGACGGGTAACTGAAGCTTTCTTT. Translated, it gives CASSLQGRVTEAFF.

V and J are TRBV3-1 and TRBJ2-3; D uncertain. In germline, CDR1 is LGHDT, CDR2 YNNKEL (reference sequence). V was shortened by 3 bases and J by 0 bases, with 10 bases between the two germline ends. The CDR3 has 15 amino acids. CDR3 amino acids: CASSQETSSTDTQYF. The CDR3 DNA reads TGTGCCAGCAGCCAGGAGACTTCTAGCACAGATACGCAGTATTTT.

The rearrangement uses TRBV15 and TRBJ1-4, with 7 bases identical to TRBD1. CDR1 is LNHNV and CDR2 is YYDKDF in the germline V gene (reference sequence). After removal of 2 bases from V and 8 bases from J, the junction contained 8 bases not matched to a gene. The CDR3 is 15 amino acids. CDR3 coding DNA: TGTGCCACCAGCAGAACAGGGGCTTTCAAGGAAAAACTGTTTTTT. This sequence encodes CATSRTGAFKEKLFF. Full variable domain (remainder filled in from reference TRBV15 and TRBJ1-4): DAMVIQNPRYQVTQFGKPVTLSCSQTLNHNVMYWYQQKSSQAPKLLFHYYDKDFNNEADTPDNFQSRRPNTSFCFLDIRSPGLGDTAMYLCATSRTGAFKEKLFFGSGTQLSVL.

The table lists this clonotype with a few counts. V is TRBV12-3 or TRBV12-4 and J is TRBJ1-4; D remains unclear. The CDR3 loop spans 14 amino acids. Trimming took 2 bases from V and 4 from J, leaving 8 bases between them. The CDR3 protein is CASSLPQNNEKLFF. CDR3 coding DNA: TGTGCCAGCAGTTTACCACAGAATAATGAAAAACTGTTTTTT.

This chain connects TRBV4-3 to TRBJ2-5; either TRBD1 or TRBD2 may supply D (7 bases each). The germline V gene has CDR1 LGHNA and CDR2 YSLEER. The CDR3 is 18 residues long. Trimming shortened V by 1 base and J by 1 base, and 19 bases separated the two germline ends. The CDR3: CASSQVGGTADFQETQYF. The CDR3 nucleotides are TGCGCCAGCAGCCAAGTCGGGGGGACAGCCGATTTCCAAGAGACCCAGTACTTC.

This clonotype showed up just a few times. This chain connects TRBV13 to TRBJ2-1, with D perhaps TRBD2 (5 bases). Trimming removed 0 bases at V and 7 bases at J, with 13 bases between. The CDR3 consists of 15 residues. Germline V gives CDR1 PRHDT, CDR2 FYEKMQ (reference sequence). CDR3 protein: CASSLGLASGNEQFF. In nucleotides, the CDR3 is TGTGCCAGCAGCTTAGGCTTAGCGAGTGGAAATGAGCAGTTCTTC. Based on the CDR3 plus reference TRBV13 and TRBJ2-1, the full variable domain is AAGVIQSPRHLIKEKRETATLKCYPIPRHDTVYWYQQGPGQDPQFLISFYEKMQSDKGSIPDRFSAQQFSDYHSELNMSSLELGDSALYFCASSLGLASGNEQFFGPGTRLTVL.

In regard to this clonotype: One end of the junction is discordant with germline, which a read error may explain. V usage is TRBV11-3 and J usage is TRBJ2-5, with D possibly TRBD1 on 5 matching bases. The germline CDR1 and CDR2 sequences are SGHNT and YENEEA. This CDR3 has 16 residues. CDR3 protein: CASSLGAGPYQETQYF. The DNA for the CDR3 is TGTGCCAGCAGTTTAGGAGCAGGGCCGTACCAAGAGACCCAGTACTTC.

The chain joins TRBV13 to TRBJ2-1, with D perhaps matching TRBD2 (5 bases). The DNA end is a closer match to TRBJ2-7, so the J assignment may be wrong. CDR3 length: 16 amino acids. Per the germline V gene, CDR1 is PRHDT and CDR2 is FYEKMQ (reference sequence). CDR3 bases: TGTGCCAGCAGCCTGCAGACGGGGAGCTCCTACAATGAGCAGTACTTC. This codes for CASSLQTGSSYNEQYF.

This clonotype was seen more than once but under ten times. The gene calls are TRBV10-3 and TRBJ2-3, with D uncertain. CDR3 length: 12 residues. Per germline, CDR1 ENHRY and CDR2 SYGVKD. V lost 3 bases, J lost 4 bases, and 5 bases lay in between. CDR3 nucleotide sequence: TGTGCCATCAGTGATCTCTCAGATACGCAGTATTTT. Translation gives CAISDLSDTQYF.

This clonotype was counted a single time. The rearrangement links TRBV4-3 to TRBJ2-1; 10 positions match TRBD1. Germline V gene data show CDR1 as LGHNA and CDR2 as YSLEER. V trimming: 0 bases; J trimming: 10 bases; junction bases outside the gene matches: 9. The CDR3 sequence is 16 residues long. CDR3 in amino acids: CASSQDGTGETYEQFF. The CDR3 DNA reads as TGCGCCAGCAGCCAAGATGGGACAGGGGAAACCTACGAGCAGTTCTTC.

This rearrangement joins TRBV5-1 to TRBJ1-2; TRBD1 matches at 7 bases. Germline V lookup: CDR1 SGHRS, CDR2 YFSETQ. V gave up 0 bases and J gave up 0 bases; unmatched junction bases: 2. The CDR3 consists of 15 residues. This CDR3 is CASSLGDSSNYGYTF. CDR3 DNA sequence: TGCGCCAGCAGCTTGGGGGACAGCTCTAACTATGGCTACACCTTC. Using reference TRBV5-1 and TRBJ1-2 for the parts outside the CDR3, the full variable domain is KAGVTQTPRYLIKTRGQQVTLSCSPISGHRSVSWYQQTPGQGLQFLFEYFSETQRNKGNFPGRFSGRQFSNSRSEMNVSTLELGDSALYLCASSLGDSSNYGYTFGSGTRLTVV.

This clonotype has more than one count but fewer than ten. The DNA of the CDR3 is TGTGCCAGCAGCCAAGGACCCACTCTCCCAAATTCACCCCTCCACTTT. Protein sequence: CASSQGPTLPNSPLHF. V and J are TRBV3-1 and TRBJ1-6; D gene uncertain. CDR1 is LGHDT, CDR2 YNNKEL, per germline (reference sequence). There are 16 residues in the CDR3. The V end lost 1 base, the J end lost 7 bases, and 14 bases lay between the germline ends.

The chain's CDR3 is CSAGTPYEQYF. CDR3 bases: TGCAGTGCTGGGACCCCCTACGAGCAGTACTTC. The chain uses TRBV20-1 and TRBJ2-7; perhaps D is TRBD1 or TRBD2 (5 bases each). There are 11 residues in the CDR3. CDR1 is DFQATT and CDR2 is SNEGSKA in the germline V gene (reference sequence). Deletions cut 5 bases from V and 2 bases from J, with 7 bases between.

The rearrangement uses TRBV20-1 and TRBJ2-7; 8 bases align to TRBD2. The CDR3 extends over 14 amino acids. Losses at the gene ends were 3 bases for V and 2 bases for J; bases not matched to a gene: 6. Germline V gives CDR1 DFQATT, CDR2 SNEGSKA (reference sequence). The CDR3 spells CSARGTSPPYEQYF. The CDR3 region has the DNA TGCAGTGCTAGGGGGACTAGTCCCCCCTACGAGCAGTACTTC.

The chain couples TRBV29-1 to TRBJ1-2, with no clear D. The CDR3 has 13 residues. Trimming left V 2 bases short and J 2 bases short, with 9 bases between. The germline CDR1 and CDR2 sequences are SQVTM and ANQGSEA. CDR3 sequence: CSVERSANYGYTF. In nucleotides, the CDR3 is TGCAGCGTTGAAAGGTCAGCGAACTATGGCTACACCTTC.

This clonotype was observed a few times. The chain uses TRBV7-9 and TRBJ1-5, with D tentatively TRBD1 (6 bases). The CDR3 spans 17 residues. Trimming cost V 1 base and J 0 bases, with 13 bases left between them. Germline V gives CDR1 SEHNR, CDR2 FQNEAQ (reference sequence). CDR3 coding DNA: TGTGCCAGCAGCTTAGTGGGGGGCGCGGGTAGCAATCAGCCCCAGCATTTT. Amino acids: CASSLVGGAGSNQPQHF.

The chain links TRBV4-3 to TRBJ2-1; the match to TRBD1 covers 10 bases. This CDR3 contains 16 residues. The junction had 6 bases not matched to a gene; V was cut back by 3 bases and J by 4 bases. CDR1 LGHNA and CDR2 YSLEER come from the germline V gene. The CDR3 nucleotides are TGCGCCAGCAGCCATGATGACAGGGGGCTATACAATGAGCAGTTCTTC. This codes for CASSHDDRGLYNEQFF.

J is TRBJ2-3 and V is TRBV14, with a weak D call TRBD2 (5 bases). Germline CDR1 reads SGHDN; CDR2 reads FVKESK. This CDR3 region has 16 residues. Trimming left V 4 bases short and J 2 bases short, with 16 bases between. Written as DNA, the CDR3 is TGTGCCAGCAGCCGCGAGGGAACCCGATTCACAGATACGCAGTATTTT. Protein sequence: CASSREGTRFTDTQYF.

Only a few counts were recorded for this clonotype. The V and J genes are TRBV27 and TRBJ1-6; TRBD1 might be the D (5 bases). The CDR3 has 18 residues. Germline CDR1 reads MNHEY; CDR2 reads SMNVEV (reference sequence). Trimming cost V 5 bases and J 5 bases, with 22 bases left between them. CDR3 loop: CASSPTRGGAPDNSPLHF. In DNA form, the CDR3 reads TGTGCCAGCAGTCCCACCCGCGGAGGGGCTCCTGATAATTCACCCCTCCACTTT.

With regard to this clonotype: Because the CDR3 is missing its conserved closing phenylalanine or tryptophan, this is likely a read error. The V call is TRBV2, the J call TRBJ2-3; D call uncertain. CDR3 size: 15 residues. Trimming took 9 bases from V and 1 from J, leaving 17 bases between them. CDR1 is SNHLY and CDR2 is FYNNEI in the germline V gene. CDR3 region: CASGREVAGTDTQYL. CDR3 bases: TGTGCCAGTGGGCGCGAGGTGGCGGGCACAGATACGCAGTATTTA.